The sequence of this T cell receptor beta chain was determined in a study of blood T cell repertoires in COVID-19 (dated by TCRdb to 2018 to 2021). Background on the whole study: Collaborator samples came from the United States, Italy and Spain and covered acute and convalescent phases of COVID-19. A freely available public database, intended as a resource for researchers studying the immune response to SARS-CoV-2, is where the repertoires were released. Where available, HLA class I and class II types were obtained from metadata supplied by the sample provider rather than from assay-based typing. The samples were drawn from two sources: the first 160 participants of the ongoing ImmuneRACE study, and fewer than 1,500 subjects contributed by 6 global collaborators. The prospective study material was composed of cDNA or gDNA derived from T cells, B-cell-depleted T cells, or PBMCs. Nearly every sample came with metadata listing a de-identified subject ID, COVID-19 status, age in years and sex. The dataset comprised deeply sampled blood TCRbeta repertoires from subjects exposed to, actively infected with, or recovered from COVID-19. Results and caveats for the whole study, not just this receptor: How much clinical and demographic metadata was included differed by source and by participant, and the metadata was provided uncurated.

TCRbeta CDR3 regions were amplified from genomic DNA by means of the immunoSEQ Assay, a bias-controlled multiplex PCR. As for how the authors treated the data: Nucleated cell counts per sample were estimated from amplification of reference gene primers within the assay. To quantify the absolute abundance of each unique TCRbeta CDR3 rearrangement, sequence reads were collapsed and filtered. For each sample, productive Simpson clonality was calculated by taking the square root of Simpson's diversity index across productive rearrangements. Here the immuneACCESS table is served through TCRdb, limited to in-frame sequences with V and J called. Missing clones are a known gap in these copies; in checked studies unresolved V genes cover under half, and the rest lacks a known reason. That table supplies the V and J calls and clone size; D and trimming were determined from the DNA. For this sample the table gives 55,000 to 80,000 clones, of which 65% to 85% were detected only once. The ten largest clones capture around 5% of the sample.

Collaborating institutions collected whole blood in K2EDTA tubes following their own protocols. For TCRbeta analysis, collaborator samples were shipped as frozen whole blood, as isolated PBMCs, or as DNA extracted from either sample type. As concerns this clone: This clone's antigen is unknown. Within one base of it there is no much larger clone, and no base qualities were kept.

The TCR was taken from a man aged 50 to 59 with active COVID-19. The material sequenced was peripheral blood.

For the CDR3, the sequence is CASSLGSDRRAYEQYF. The sequenced DNA is TGTGCCAGTAGCCTCGGCTCCGACAGGAGAGCCTACGAGCAGTACTTC. Here the chain combines TRBV19 and TRBJ2-7; tentative D gene TRBD1, with 6 bases matching. From cysteine to phenylalanine, the CDR3 is 16 amino acids long. The read is trimmed to its CDR3 DNA, 48 bases read in frame from base 1. The germline V gene (reference sequence) supplies CDR1 LNHDA and CDR2 SQIVND. The V end loses 6 bases and the J end loses 2 bases, and a stretch of 20 bases separates them.